Listed below are T cell receptor beta chains from one sample, sequenced in a study of OX40 agonist ivuxolimab in advanced cancers. Only in-frame clones appear in the TCRdb table, and some are missing; sequencing was by immunoSEQ multiplex PCR. Of roughly 68,000 clones listed, approximately 89% are singletons. The sample in question was CD4+ or CD8+ T cells sorted from blood, obtained in a trial of the OX40 agonist ivuxolimab. These receptors were taken from an adult with an advanced solid tumor such as melanoma, head and neck, liver or kidney cancer. The CDR3 runs from the conserved cysteine through the conserved F or W. Fields, in order: D gene, clone size, J gene, V gene, CDR3 protein, CDR3 DNA. A D gene is named only where the DNA matches it firmly. The size entry is marked missing in some rows and otherwise reads once, few, many or a size class.

. . TRBJ2-5 TRBV4-1 CASSQQANQETQYF TGCGCCAGCAGCCAACAAGCCAACCAAGAGACCCAGTACTTC
TRBD1 . TRBJ1-2 TRBV5-4 CASSLDRGLNYGYTF TGTGCCAGCAGCTTGGACAGGGGCCTTAACTATGGCTACACCTTC
TRBD2 once TRBJ2-5 TRBV25-1 CASSEAAGGWKTQYF TGTGCCAGCAGTGAGGCAGCGGGGGGGTGGAAGACCCAGTACTTC
TRBD2 . TRBJ2-1 TRBV28 CASNTRGTSGYNEQFF TGTGCCAGCAATACCAGGGGGACTAGCGGCTACAATGAGCAGTTCTTC
TRBD1 . TRBJ2-7 TRBV19 CASSTLTKQGVYEQYF TGTGCCAGTAGTACCTTGACGAAGCAGGGGGTTTACGAGCAGTACTTC
. . TRBJ2-2 TRBV10-3 CAIDAGGLPPNTGELFF TGTGCCATCGACGCTGGAGGGTTGCCCCCGAACACCGGGGAGCTGTTTTTT
TRBD1 once TRBJ1-1 TRBV5-1 CASSLEDRVNTEAFF TGCGCCAGCAGCCTCGAGGACAGGGTAAACACTGAAGCTTTCTTT
. . TRBJ2-7 TRBV5-4 CASSLAGVGVYEQYF TGTGCCAGCAGCTTGGCGGGGGTAGGGGTTTACGAGCAGTACTTC
. . TRBJ2-6 TRBV27 CASSLTFFAGANVLTF TGTGCCAGCAGTTTGACATTTTTTGCTGGGGCCAACGTCCTGACTTTC
. . TRBJ1-1 TRBV2 CASGTRGEAFF TGTGCCAGCGGGACACGGGGAGAAGCTTTCTTT
. . TRBJ2-5 TRBV9 CASSVNQGWGEETQYF TGTGCCAGCAGCGTAAATCAGGGATGGGGGGAAGAGACCCAGTACTTC
. . TRBJ2-7 TRBV19 CASSMASGGGDEQYF TGTGCCAGTAGTATGGCATCGGGAGGGGGCGACGAGCAGTACTTC
. . TRBJ2-3 TRBV29-1 CSVGLTDTQYF TGCAGCGTCGGACTCACAGATACGCAGTATTTT
TRBD2 . TRBJ2-7 TRBV27 CASSLNGVGLAGGLKGWEQYF TGTGCCAGCAGTTTAAACGGCGTGGGGCTAGCGGGAGGATTAAAGGGATGGGAGCAGTACTTC
. . TRBJ2-1 TRBV11-2 CASVILGVTGRSYNEQFF TGTGCCAGCGTCATCCTCGGTGTAACAGGGAGGTCCTACAATGAGCAGTTCTTC
TRBD2 . TRBJ2-3 TRBV10-1 CASSSSGGGRQYF TGCGCCAGCAGTTCTAGCGGGGGGGGCCGGCAGTATTTT
TRBD1 . TRBJ1-1 TRBV6-5 CASSAQGTEAFF TGTGCCAGCAGTGCACAGGGGACTGAAGCTTTCTTT
. . TRBJ1-1 TRBV19 CASSIPAQGDTEAFF TGTGCCAGTAGTATCCCTGCACAGGGAGACACTGAAGCTTTCTTT
. . TRBJ1-3 TRBV5-1 CASSLRGSSSGNTIYF TGCGCCAGCAGCTTGCGGGGGTCGAGCTCTGGAAACACCATATATTTT
. . TRBJ2-5 TRBV30 CAWSVGAQETQYF TGTGCCTGGAGTGTAGGAGCCCAAGAGACCCAGTACTTC
. . TRBJ1-3 TRBV6-5 CASGMGSGNTIYF TGTGCCAGCGGGATGGGCTCTGGAAACACCATATATTTT
. . TRBJ1-6 TRBV7-9 CASSTAGLGNPLHF TGTGCCAGCAGCACGGCAGGGTTGGGGAATCCCCTCCACTTT
. . TRBJ1-1 TRBV18 CASSTGRGEMTEAFF TGTGCCAGCTCGACGGGAAGGGGGGAGATGACTGAAGCTTTCTTT
TRBD1 . TRBJ1-4 TRBV5-1 CASSPGQLNEKLFF TGCGCCAGCAGCCCGGGACAGCTTAATGAAAAACTGTTTTTT
. . TRBJ2-6 TRBV6-1 CASGSSGANVLTF TGTGCCAGCGGGAGCTCTGGGGCCAACGTCCTGACTTTC
. . TRBJ2-7 TRBV5-1 CASSLEGSGYEQYF TGCGCCAGCAGCTTGGAAGGGTCGGGTTACGAGCAGTACTTC
. . TRBJ2-1 TRBV15 CATSREQVNEQFF TGTGCCACCAGCAGAGAACAGGTAAATGAGCAGTTCTTC
. . TRBJ1-1 TRBV30 CAWRRPNGAFF TGTGCCTGGAGACGCCCGAACGGGGCTTTCTTT
. . TRBJ2-7 TRBV7-9 CASSFGAMGVSYEQYF TGTGCCAGCAGCTTTGGGGCGATGGGGGTCTCCTACGAGCAGTACTTC
TRBD1 . TRBJ2-7 TRBV5-1 CASKFQGDGEQYF TGCGCCAGTAAGTTCCAGGGGGATGGGGAGCAGTACTTC
. . TRBJ1-4 TRBV9 CASSAGNSATNEKLFF TGTGCCAGCAGCGCAGGAAACAGCGCAACTAATGAAAAACTGTTTTTT
. . TRBJ2-5 TRBV2 CASRTPGTQYF TGTGCCAGCCGGACCCCGGGGACCCAGTACTTC
. once TRBJ1-3 TRBV6-5 CASSYRQYDTIYF TGTGCCAGCAGTTACCGCCAGTACGACACCATATATTTT
TRBD1 . TRBJ1-1 TRBV27 CASSSRGLGTEAFF TGTGCCAGCAGTTCCAGGGGGCTCGGCACTGAAGCTTTCTTT
TRBD2 medium-sized TRBJ2-7 TRBV10-3 CAISVAGGSYEQYF TGTGCCATCAGTGTAGCGGGAGGGTCCTACGAGCAGTACTTC
. . TRBJ1-2 TRBV4-2 CASSQGGGGGRDYGYTF TGTGCCAGCAGCCAAGGGGGGGGTGGAGGGAGGGACTATGGCTACACCTTC
TRBD1 once TRBJ2-2 TRBV30 CALSGTGVYGELFF TGTGCATTATCCGGGACAGGGGTATACGGGGAGCTGTTTTTT
. once TRBJ1-1 TRBV5-1 CASSRGRSSGMNTEAFF TGCGCCAGCAGCAGGGGGAGAAGTAGTGGGATGAACACTGAAGCTTTCTTT
. . TRBJ2-1 TRBV2 CASSAPGYEQFF TGTGCCAGCAGTGCCCCGGGTTATGAGCAGTTCTTC
. . TRBJ1-3 TRBV15 CATSRDHGGNTIYF TGTGCCACCAGCAGAGATCACGGGGGAAACACCATATATTTT
TRBD1 . TRBJ2-3 TRBV29-1 CSVEGQGADTQYF TGCAGCGTCGAGGGACAGGGGGCTGATACGCAGTATTTT
. . TRBJ2-7 TRBV5-1 CASSRQSTSYEQYF TGCGCCAGCAGCAGGCAGTCTACCTCCTACGAGCAGTACTTC
TRBD1 . TRBJ1-4 TRBV9 CASSVAFDRGQTNEKLFF TGTGCCAGCAGCGTAGCTTTCGACAGGGGGCAAACTAATGAAAAACTGTTTTTT
TRBD2 . TRBJ2-7 TRBV7-6 CASSLWAGAYEQYF TGTGCCAGCAGCTTATGGGCGGGAGCGTACGAGCAGTACTTC